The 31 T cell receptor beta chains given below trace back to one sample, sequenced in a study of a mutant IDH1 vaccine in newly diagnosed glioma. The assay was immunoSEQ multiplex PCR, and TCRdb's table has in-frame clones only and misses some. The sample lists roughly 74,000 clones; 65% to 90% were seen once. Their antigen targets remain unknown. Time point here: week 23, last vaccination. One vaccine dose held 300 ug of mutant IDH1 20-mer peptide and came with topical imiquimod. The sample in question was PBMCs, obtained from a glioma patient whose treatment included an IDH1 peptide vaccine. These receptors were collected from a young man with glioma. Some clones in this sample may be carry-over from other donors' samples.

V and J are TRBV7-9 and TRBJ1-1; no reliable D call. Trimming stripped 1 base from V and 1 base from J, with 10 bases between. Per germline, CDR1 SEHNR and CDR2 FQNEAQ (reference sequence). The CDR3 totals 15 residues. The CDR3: CASSLEYLQNTEAFF. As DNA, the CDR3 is TGTGCCAGCAGCTTAGAATATCTGCAGAACACTGAAGCTTTCTTT.

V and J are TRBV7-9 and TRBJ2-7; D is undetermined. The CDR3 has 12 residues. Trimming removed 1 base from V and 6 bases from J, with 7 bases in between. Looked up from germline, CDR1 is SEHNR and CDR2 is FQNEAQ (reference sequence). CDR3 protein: CASSLGVREQYF. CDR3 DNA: TGTGCCAGCAGCTTAGGTGTCCGCGAGCAGTACTTC. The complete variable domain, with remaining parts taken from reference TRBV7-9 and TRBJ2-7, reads DTGVSQNPRHKITKRGQNVTFRCDPISEHNRLYWYRQTLGQGPEFLTYFQNEAQLEKSRLLSDRFSAERPKGSFSTLEIQRTEQGDSAMYLCASSLGVREQYFGPGTRLTVT.

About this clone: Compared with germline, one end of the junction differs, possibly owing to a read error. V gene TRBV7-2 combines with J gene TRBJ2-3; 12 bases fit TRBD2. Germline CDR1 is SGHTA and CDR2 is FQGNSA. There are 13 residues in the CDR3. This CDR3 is CASSTSGTSGYIF. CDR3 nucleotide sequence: TGTGCCAGCAGCACTTCCGGGACTAGCGGGTACATCTTT.

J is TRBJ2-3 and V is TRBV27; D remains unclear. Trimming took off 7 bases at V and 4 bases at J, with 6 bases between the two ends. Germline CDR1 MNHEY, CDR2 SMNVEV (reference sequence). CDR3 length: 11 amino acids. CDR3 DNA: TGTGCCAGCACAGAGGCAGATACGCAGTATTTT. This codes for CASTEADTQYF.

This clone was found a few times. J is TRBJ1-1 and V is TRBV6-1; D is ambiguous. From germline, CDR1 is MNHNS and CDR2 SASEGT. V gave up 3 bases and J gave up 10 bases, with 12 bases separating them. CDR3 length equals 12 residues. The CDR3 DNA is TGTGCCAGCAGTGACAACGGCCGGGGAGCTTTCTTT. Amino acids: CASSDNGRGAFF.

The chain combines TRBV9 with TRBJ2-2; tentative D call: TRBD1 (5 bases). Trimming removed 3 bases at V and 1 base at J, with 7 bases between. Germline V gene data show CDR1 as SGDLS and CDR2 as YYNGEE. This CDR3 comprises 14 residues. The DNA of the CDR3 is TGTGCCAGCAGCGCGACAGTGAACACCGGGGAGCTGTTTTTT. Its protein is CASSATVNTGELFF. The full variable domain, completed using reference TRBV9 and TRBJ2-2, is DSGVTQTPKHLITATGQRVTLRCSPRSGDLSVYWYQQSLDQGLQFLIQYYNGEERAKGNILERFSAQQFPDLHSELNLSSLELGDSALYFCASSATVNTGELFFGEGSRLTVL.

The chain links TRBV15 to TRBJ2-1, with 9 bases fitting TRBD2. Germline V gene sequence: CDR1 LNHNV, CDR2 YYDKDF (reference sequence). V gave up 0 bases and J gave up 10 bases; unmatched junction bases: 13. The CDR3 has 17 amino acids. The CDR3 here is CATSRDTGGRAPPEQFF. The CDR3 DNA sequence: TGTGCCACCAGCAGAGATACGGGCGGGAGGGCTCCTCCAGAGCAGTTCTTC. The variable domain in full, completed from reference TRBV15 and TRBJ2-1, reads DAMVIQNPRYQVTQFGKPVTLSCSQTLNHNVMYWYQQKSSQAPKLLFHYYDKDFNNEADTPDNFQSRRPNTSFCFLDIRSPGLGDTAMYLCATSRDTGGRAPPEQFFGPGTRLTVL.

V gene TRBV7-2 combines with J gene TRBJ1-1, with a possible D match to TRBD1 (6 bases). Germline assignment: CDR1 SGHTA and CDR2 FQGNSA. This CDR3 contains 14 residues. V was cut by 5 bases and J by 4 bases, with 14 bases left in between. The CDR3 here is CASSPTGIFTEAFF. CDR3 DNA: TGTGCCAGCAGCCCCACAGGGATTTTCACTGAAGCTTTCTTT.

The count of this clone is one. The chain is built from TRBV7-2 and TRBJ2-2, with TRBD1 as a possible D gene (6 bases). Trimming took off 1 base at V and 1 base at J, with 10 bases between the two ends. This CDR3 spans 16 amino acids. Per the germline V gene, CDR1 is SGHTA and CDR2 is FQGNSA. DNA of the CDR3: TGTGCCAGCAGCTTAGTAGCAGGGGTGAACACCGGGGAGCTGTTTTTT. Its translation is CASSLVAGVNTGELFF.

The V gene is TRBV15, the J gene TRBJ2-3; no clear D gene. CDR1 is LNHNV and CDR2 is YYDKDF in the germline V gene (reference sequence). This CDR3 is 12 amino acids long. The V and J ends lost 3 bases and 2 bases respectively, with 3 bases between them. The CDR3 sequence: CATSRPTDTQYF. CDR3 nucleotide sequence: TGTGCCACCAGCAGGCCCACAGATACGCAGTATTTT.

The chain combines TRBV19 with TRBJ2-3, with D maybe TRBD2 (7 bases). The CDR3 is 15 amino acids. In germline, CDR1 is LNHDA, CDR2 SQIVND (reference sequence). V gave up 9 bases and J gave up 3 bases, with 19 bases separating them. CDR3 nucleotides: TGTGCCAGCTCCACGGGGGGCAGGGGAACAGATACGCAGTATTTT. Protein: CASSTGGRGTDTQYF.

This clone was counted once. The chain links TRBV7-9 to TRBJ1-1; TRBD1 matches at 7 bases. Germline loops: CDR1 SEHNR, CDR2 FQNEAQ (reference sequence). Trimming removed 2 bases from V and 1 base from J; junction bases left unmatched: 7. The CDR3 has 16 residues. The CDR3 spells CASSLPTRTGNTEAFF. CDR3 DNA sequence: TGTGCCAGCAGCTTACCCACCCGGACAGGGAACACTGAAGCTTTCTTT.

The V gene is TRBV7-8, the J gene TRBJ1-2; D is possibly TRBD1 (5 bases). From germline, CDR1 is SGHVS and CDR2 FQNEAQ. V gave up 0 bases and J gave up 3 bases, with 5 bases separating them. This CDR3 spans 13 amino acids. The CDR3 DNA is TGTGCCAGCAGCTTAGCAGGGGACTATGGCTACACCTTC. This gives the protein CASSLAGDYGYTF.

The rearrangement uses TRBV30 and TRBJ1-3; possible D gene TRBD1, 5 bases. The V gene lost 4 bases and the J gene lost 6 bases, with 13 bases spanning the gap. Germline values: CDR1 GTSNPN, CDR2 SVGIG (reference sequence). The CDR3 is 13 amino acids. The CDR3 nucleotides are TGTGCCTGGACCGCAGGGCCCGCAAACACCATATATTTT. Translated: CAWTAGPANTIYF.

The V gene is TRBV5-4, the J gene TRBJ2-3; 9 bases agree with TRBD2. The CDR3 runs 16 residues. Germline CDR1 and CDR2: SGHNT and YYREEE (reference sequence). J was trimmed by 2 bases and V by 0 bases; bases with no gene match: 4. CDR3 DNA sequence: TGTGCCAGCAGCTTGGGGGGACTAGCTAACACAGATACGCAGTATTTT. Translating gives CASSLGGLANTDTQYF. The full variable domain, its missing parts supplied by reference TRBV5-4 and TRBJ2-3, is ETGVTQSPTHLIKTRGQQVTLRCSSQSGHNTVSWYQQALGQGPQFIFQYYREEENGRGNFPPRFSGLQFPNYSSELNVNALELDDSALYLCASSLGGLANTDTQYFGPGTRLTVL.

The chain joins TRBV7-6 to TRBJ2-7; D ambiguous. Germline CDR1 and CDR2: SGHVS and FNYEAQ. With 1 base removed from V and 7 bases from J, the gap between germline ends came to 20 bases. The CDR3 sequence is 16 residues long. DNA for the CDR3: TGTGCCAGCAGCTTAGGGGGTGAACGGGCCCTGGAGGAGCAGTACTTC. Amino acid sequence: CASSLGGERALEEQYF.

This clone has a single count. The CDR3 spells CASSQDLTGVYGYTF. In DNA, the CDR3 is TGTGCCAGCAGCCAAGATTTGACAGGGGTCTATGGCTACACCTTC. V gene TRBV4-2 combines with J gene TRBJ1-2; 8 nucleotides align to TRBD1. Per the germline V gene, CDR1 is LGHNA and CDR2 is YNFKEQ. The V and J ends lost 0 bases and 4 bases, in that order; junction bases with no gene match: 4. The CDR3 is 15 residues long.

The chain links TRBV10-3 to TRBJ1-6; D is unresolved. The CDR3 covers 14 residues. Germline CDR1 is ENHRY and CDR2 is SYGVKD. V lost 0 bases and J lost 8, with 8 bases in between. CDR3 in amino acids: CAISESLSDSPLHF. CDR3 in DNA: TGTGCCATCAGTGAGTCCCTCAGTGATTCACCCCTCCACTTT.

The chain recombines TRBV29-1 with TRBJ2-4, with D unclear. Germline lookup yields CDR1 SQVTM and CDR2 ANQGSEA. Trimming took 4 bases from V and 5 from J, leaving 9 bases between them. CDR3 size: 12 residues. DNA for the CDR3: TGCAGCGTTGGTCTCCAGGAAAACATTCAGTACTTC. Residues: CSVGLQENIQYF.

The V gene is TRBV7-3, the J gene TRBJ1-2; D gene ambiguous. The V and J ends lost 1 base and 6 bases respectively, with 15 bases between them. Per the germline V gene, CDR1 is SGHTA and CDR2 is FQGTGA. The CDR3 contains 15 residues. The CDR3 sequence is CASSLIPRSTDGYTF. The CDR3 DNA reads TGTGCCAGCAGCTTAATACCCAGGAGCACCGATGGCTACACCTTC.

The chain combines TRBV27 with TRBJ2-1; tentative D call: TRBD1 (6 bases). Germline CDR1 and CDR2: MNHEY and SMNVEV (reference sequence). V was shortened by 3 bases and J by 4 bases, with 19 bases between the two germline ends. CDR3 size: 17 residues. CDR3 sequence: CASSFSTPGATYNEQFF. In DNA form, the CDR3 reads TGTGCCAGCAGTTTCTCAACCCCAGGGGCCACTTACAATGAGCAGTTCTTC.

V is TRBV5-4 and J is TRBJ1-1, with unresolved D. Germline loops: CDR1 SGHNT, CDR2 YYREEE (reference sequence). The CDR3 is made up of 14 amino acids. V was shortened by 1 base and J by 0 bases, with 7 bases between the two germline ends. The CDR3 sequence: CASSLTAMNTEAFF. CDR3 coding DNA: TGTGCCAGCAGCTTGACAGCCATGAACACTGAAGCTTTCTTT.

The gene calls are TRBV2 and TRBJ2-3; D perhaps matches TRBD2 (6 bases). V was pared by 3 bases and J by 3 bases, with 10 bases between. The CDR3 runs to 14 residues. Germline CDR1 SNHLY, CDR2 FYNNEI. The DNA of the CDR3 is TGTGCCAGCAGTGATGGTCGGGGGACAGATACGCAGTATTTT. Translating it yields CASSDGRGTDTQYF. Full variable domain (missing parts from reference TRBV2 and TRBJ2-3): EPEVTQTPSHQVTQMGQEVILRCVPISNHLYFYWYRQILGQKVEFLVSFYNNEISEKSEIFDDQFSVERPDGSNFTLKIRSTKLEDSAMYFCASSDGRGTDTQYFGPGTRLTVL.

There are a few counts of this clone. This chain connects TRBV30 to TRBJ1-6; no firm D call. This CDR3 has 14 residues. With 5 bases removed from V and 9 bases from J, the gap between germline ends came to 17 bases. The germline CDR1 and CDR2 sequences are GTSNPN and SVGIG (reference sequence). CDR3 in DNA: TGTGCCTGGGCCGACGGGGTTGGAGGTTCACCCCTCCACTTT. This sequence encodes CAWADGVGGSPLHF.

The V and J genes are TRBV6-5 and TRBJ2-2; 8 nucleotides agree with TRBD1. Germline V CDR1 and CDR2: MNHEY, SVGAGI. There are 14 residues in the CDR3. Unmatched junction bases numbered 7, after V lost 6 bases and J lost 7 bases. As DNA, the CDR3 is TGTGCCAGCAGCTACGGGACAGGTGGCGGGGAGCTGTTTTTT. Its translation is CASSYGTGGGELFF.

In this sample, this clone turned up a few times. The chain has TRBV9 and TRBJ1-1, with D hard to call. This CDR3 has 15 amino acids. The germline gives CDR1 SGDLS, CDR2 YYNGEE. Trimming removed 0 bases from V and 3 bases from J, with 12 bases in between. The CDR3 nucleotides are TGTGCCAGCAGCGTAGGATATTCTCGGGACACTGAAGCTTTCTTT. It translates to CASSVGYSRDTEAFF.

The CDR3: CAWSVGFGQGRRYTF. DNA of the CDR3: TGTGCCTGGAGTGTAGGGTTCGGACAGGGCCGTCGCTACACCTTC. This chain uses TRBV30 with TRBJ1-2; 8 positions match TRBD1. Germline V gives CDR1 GTSNPN, CDR2 SVGIG (reference sequence). Trimming cost V 0 bases and J 9 bases; bases outside gene matches: 12. The CDR3 runs to 15 residues.

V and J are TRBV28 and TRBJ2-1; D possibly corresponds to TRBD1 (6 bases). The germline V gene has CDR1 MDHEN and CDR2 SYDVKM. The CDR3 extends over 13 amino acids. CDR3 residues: CLSEKQGSNEQFF. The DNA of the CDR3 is TGTCTCTCAGAAAAACAGGGATCGAATGAGCAGTTCTTC.

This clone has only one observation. The CDR3 here is CASSQDPGTDHTEAFF. The CDR3 coding sequence is TGCGCCAGCAGCCAAGATCCCGGGACGGACCACACTGAAGCTTTCTTT. The chain links TRBV4-1 to TRBJ1-1, with D possibly matching TRBD1 (5 bases). CDR3 length: 16 amino acids. Trimming cost V 0 bases and J 3 bases, with 14 bases left between them. Germline V gives CDR1 MGHRA, CDR2 YSYEKL.

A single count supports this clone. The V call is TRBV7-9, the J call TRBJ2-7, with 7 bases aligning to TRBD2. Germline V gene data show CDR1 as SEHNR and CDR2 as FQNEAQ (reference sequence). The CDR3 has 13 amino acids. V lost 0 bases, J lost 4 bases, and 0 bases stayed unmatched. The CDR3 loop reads CASSLAGGYEQYF. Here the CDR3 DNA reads TGTGCCAGCAGCTTAGCGGGAGGGTACGAGCAGTACTTC. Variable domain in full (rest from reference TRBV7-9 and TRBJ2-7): DTGVSQNPRHKITKRGQNVTFRCDPISEHNRLYWYRQTLGQGPEFLTYFQNEAQLEKSRLLSDRFSAERPKGSFSTLEIQRTEQGDSAMYLCASSLAGGYEQYFGPGTRLTVT.

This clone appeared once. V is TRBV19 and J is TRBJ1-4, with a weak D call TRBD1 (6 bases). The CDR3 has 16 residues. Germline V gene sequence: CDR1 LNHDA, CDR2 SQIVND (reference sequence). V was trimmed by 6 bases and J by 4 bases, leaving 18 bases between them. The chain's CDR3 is CASRLERGGVNEKLFF. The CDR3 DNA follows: TGTGCCAGTAGACTCGAGCGGGGGGGCGTTAATGAAAAACTGTTTTTT.